This T cell receptor (beta chain) was sequenced in a study of blood T cells in healthy people across ages. Study-wide results and caveats: Measured against age, TCR beta diversity per million T cells decreased in a roughly linear manner.

The use of a sample-barcoded 5' primer and a J-beta primer mix characterized a second PCR of roughly 7 to 11 cycles. TCRdb re-derived calls from the 5' RACE reads in MiXCR, one entry per CDR3 protein. The data show about 650,000 distinct CDR3 sequences, with approximately 52% seen just once and around an eighth held by the top ten. Healthy Caucasian individuals from Russia aged about 6 to 90 served as donors. Every donor gave 8.5 to 10 milliliters of peripheral blood. Isolation recovered at least 6 million PBMCs from every sample. On this clonotype itself: Its antigen is as yet unknown.

This CDR3 has 17 residues. V was clipped by 1 base and J by 4 bases; unmatched bases: 5. The germline CDR1 and CDR2 sequences are SEHNR and FQNEAQ (reference sequence). The J gene is TRBJ2-1, the V gene TRBV7-9; 12 nucleotides match TRBD2. The sample was blood. This TCR was sampled from a woman older than 75 in good health. The CDR3 DNA reads TGTGCCAGCAGCTTAGGAGGACTAGCGGGGAAATACAATGAGCAGTTCTTC. This translates into CASSLGGLAGKYNEQFF.